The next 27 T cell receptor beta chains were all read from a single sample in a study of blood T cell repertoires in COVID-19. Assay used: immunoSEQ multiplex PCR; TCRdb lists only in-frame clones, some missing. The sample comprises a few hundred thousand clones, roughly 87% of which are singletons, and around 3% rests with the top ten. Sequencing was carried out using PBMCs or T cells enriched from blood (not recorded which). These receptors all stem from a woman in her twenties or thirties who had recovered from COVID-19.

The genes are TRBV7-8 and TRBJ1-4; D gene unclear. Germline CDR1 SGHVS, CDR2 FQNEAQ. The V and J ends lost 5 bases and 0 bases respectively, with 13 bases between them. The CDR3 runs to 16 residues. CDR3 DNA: TGTGCCAGCAGCCCCACTCAGAGGTCAACTAATGAAAAACTGTTTTTT. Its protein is CASSPTQRSTNEKLFF.

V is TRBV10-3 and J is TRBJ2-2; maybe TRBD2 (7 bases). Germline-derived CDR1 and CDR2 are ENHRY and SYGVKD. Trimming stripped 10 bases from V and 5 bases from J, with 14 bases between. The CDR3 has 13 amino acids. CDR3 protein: CATQGGGTGELFF. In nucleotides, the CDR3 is TGTGCCACCCAGGGAGGGGGAACCGGGGAGCTGTTTTTT.

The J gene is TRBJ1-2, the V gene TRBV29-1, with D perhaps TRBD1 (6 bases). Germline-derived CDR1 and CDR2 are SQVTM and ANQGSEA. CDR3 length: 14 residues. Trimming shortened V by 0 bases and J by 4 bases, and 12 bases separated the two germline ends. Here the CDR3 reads CSVEDRPGVYGYTF. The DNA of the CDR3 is TGCAGCGTTGAAGATCGGCCAGGGGTCTATGGCTACACCTTC.

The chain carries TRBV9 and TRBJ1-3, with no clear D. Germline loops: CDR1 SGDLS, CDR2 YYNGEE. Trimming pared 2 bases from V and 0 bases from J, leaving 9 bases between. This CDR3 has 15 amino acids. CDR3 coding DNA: TGTGCCAGCAGCGTTTCGTCGAGCTCTGGAAACACCATATATTTT. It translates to CASSVSSSSGNTIYF.

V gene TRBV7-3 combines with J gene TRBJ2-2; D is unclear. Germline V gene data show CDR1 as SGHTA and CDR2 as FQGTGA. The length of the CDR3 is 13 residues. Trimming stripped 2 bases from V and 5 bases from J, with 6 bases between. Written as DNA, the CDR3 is TGTGCCAGCAGCTTACTATATACCGGGGAGCTGTTTTTT. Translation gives CASSLLYTGELFF.

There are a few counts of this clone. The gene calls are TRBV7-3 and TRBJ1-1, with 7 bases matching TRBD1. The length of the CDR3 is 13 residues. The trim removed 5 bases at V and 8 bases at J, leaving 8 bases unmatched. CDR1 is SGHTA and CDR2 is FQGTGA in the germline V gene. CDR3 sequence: CASSPDREGEAFF. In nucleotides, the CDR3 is TGTGCCAGCAGCCCCGACAGGGAAGGGGAAGCTTTCTTT.

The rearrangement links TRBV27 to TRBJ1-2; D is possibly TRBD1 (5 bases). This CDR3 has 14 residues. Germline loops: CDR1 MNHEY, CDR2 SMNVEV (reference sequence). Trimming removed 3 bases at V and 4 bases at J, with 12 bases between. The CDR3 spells CASSLRDGAYGYTF. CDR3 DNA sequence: TGTGCCAGCAGTTTGCGGGACGGGGCCTATGGCTACACCTTC.

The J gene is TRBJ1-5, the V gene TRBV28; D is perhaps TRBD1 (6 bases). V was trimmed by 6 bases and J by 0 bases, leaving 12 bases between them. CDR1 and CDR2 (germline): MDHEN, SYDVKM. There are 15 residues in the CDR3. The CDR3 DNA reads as TGTGCCAGCAGAGGGGCCAGGGGTAGCAATCAGCCCCAGCATTTT. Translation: CASRGARGSNQPQHF.

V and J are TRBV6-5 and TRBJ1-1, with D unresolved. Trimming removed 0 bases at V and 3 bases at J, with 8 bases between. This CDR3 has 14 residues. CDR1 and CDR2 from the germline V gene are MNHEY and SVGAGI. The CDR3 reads CASSYSRSHTEAFF. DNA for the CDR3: TGTGCCAGCAGTTACTCGAGGTCCCACACTGAAGCTTTCTTT.

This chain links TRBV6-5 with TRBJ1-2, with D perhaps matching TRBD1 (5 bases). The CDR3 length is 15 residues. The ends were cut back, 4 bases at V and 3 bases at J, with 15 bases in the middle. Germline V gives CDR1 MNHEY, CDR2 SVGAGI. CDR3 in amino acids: CASSSVRKGYYGYTF. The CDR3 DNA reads TGTGCCAGCAGTTCCGTCCGGAAGGGGTACTATGGCTACACCTTC.

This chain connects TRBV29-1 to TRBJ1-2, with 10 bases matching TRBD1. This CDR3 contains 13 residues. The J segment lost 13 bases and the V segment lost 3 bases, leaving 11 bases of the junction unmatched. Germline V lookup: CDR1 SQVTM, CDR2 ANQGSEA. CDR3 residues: CSVDSSGQGRRTF. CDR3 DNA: TGCAGCGTTGATTCGTCGGGACAGGGGAGGCGCACCTTC. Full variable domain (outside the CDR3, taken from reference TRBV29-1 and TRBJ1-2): SAVISQKPSRDICQRGTSLTIQCQVDSQVTMMFWYRQQPGQSLTLIATANQGSEATYESGFVIDKFPISRPNLTFSTLTVSNMSPEDSSIYLCSVDSSGQGRRTFGSGTRLTVV.

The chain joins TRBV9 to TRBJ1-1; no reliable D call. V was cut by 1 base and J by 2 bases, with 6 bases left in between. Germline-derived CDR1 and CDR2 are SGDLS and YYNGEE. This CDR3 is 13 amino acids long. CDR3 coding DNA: TGTGCCAGCAGCGTAATTCCAAACACTGAAGCTTTCTTT. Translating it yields CASSVIPNTEAFF.

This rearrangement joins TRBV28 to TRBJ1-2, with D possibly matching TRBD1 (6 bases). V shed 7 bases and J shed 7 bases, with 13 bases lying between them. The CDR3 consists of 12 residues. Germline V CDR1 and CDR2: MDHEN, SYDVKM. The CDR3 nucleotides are TGTGCCAGCAACCTGGGGGCAGTTGGCTACACCTTC. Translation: CASNLGAVGYTF.

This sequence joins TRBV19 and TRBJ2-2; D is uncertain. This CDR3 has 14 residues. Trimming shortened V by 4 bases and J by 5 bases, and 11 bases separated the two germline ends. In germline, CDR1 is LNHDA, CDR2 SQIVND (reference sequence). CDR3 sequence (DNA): TGTGCCAGTAGTACCTACCTCGCAACCGGGGAGCTGTTTTTT. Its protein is CASSTYLATGELFF.

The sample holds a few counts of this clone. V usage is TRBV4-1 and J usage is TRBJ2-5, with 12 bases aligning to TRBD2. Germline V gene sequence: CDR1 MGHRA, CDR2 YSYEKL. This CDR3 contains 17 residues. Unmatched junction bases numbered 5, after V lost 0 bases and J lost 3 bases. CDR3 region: CASSQEWTSGTKETQYF. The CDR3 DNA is TGCGCCAGCAGCCAAGAATGGACTAGCGGGACCAAAGAGACCCAGTACTTC.

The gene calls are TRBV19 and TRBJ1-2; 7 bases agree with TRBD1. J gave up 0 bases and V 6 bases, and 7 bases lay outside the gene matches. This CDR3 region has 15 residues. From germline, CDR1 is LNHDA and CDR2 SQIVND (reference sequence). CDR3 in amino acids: CASRWDSSANYGYTF. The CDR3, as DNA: TGTGCCAGTAGGTGGGACAGTTCAGCTAACTATGGCTACACCTTC.

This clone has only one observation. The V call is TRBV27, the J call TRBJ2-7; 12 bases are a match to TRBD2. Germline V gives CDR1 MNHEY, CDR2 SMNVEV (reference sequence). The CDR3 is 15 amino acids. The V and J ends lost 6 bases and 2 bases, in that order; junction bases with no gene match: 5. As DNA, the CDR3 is TGTGCCAGCAGACCCCGACTAGCGGGAGCCTACGAGCAGTACTTC. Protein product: CASRPRLAGAYEQYF.

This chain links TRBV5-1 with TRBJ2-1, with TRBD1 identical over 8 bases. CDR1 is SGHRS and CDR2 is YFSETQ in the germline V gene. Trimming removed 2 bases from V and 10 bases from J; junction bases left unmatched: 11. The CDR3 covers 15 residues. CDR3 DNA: TGCGCCAGCAGCTTAACGAGACAGGGGTTCTCAGAGCAGTTCTTC. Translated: CASSLTRQGFSEQFF.

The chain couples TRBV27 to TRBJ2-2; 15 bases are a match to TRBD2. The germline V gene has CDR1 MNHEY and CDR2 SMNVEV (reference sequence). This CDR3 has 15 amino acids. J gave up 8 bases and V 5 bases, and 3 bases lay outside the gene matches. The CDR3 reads CASSLGLAGGGELFF. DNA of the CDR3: TGTGCCAGCAGTCTGGGACTAGCGGGGGGAGGGGAGCTGTTTTTT.

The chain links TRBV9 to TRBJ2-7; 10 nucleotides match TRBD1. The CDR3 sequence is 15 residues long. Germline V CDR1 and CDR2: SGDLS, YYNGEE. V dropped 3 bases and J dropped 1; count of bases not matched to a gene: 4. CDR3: CASSAGTGVSYEQYF. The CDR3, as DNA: TGTGCCAGCAGCGCCGGGACAGGGGTATCCTACGAGCAGTACTTC. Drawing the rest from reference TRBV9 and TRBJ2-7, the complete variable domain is DSGVTQTPKHLITATGQRVTLRCSPRSGDLSVYWYQQSLDQGLQFLIQYYNGEERAKGNILERFSAQQFPDLHSELNLSSLELGDSALYFCASSAGTGVSYEQYFGPGTRLTVT.

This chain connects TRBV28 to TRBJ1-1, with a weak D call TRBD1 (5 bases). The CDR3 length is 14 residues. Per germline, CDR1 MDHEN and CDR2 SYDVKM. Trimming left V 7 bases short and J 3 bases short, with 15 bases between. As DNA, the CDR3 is TGTGCCAGCACCCTCCGGGGGGGTTACACTGAAGCTTTCTTT. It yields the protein CASTLRGGYTEAFF.

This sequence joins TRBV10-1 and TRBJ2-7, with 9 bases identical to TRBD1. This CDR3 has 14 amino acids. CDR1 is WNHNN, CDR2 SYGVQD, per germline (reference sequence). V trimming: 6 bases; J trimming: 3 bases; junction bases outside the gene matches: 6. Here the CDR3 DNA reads TGCGCCAGCAGGTGGGACAGGGAGGACTACGAGCAGTACTTC. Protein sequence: CASRWDREDYEQYF.

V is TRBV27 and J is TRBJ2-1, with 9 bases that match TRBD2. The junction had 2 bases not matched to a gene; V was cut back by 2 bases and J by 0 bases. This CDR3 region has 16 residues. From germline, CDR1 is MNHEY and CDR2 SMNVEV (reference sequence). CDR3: CASSLGGRASYNEQFF. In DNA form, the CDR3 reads TGTGCCAGCAGTTTAGGCGGGAGGGCCTCCTACAATGAGCAGTTCTTC.

Here the CDR3 reads CASSRLAGSSYNEQFF. In DNA form, the CDR3 reads TGTGCCAGCAGCAGACTAGCGGGGAGCTCCTACAATGAGCAGTTCTTC. This chain connects TRBV5-8 to TRBJ2-1, with 11 bases aligning to TRBD2. Losses at the gene ends were 4 bases for V and 0 bases for J; bases not matched to a gene: 3. Germline V gene lookup returns CDR1 SGHTS and CDR2 YDEGEE. The CDR3 runs to 16 residues.

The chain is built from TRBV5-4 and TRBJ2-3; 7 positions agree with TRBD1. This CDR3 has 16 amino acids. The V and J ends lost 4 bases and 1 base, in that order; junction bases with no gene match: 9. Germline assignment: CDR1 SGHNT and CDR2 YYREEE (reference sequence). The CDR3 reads CASSPDRVRRTDTQYF. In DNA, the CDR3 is TGTGCCAGCAGCCCTGACAGGGTACGTCGCACAGATACGCAGTATTTT. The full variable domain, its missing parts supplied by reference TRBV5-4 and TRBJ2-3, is ETGVTQSPTHLIKTRGQQVTLRCSSQSGHNTVSWYQQALGQGPQFIFQYYREEENGRGNFPPRFSGLQFPNYSSELNVNALELDDSALYLCASSPDRVRRTDTQYFGPGTRLTVL.

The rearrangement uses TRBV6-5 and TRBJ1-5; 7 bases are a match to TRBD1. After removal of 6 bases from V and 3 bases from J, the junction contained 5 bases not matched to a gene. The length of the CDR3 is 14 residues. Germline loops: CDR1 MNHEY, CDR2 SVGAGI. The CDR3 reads CASSATGNNQPQHF. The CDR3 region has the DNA TGTGCCAGCAGCGCGACAGGGAACAATCAGCCCCAGCATTTT.

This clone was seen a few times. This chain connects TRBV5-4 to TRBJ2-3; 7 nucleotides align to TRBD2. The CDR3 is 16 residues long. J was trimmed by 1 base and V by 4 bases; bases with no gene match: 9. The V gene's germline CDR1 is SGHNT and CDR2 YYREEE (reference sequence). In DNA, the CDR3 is TGTGCCAGCAGCCGAACTAGCGCCCCTGGCACAGATACGCAGTATTTT. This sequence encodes CASSRTSAPGTDTQYF.